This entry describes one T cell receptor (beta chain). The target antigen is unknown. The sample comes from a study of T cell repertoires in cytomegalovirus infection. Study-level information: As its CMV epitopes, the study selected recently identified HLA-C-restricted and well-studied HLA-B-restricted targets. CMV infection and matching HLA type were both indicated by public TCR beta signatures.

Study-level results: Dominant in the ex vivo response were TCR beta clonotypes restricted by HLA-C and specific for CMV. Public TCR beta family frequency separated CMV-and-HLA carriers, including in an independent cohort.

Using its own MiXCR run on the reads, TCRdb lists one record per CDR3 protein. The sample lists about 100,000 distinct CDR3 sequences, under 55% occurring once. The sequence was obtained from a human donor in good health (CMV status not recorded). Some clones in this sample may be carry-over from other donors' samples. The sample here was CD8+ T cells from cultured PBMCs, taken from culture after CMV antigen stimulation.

The CDR3 nucleotides are TGTGCCAGCAACACCGTCAAGAACACTGAAGCTTTCTTT. This sequence encodes CASNTVKNTEAFF. The chain employs TRBV19 and TRBJ1-1; D unclear. V was shortened by 9 bases and J by 1 base, with 12 bases between the two germline ends. Per the germline V gene, CDR1 is LNHDA and CDR2 is SQIVND (reference sequence). The CDR3 covers 13 residues.